The 22 T cell receptor beta chains below were found in one sample sequenced in a study of Graves' ophthalmopathy and Graves' hyperthyroidism. Amplification from RNA transcripts yielded the TCR beta CDR3 regions. The first-round RT-PCR employed HTBI primers together with the Qiagen OneStep RT-PCR kit. A multiplex PCR was then performed as the second round. Each CDR3 protein is one row after TCRdb ran MiXCR on the multiplex PCR reads. The sample lists over 45,000 distinct CDR3 sequences, around 45% seen once, with about 25% in the top ten. Source material: peripheral blood. Receptors were obtained from an adult man with Graves' ophthalmopathy.

This clonotype was observed many times. The V gene is TRBV9, the J gene TRBJ2-3; TRBD1 aligns across 8 bases. V was pared by 3 bases and J by 2 bases, with 5 bases of the junction left unmatched. In germline, CDR1 is SGDLS, CDR2 YYNGEE. This CDR3 is 15 amino acids long. This CDR3 is CASSAGTGFTDTQYF. The CDR3, as DNA: TGTGCCAGCAGCGCCGGGACAGGTTTCACAGATACGCAGTATTTT.

The gene calls are TRBV15 and TRBJ2-7; D is possibly TRBD2 (5 bases). V lost 0 bases and J lost 4, with 7 bases in between. CDR3 size: 13 residues. Germline V lookup: CDR1 LNHNV, CDR2 YYDKDF (reference sequence). CDR3 sequence (DNA): TGTGCCACCAGCAGAGATTCGGGATACGAGCAGTACTTC. Translated: CATSRDSGYEQYF. The full variable domain, rest sourced from reference TRBV15 and TRBJ2-7, is DAMVIQNPRYQVTQFGKPVTLSCSQTLNHNVMYWYQQKSSQAPKLLFHYYDKDFNNEADTPDNFQSRRPNTSFCFLDIRSPGLGDTAMYLCATSRDSGYEQYFGPGTRLTVT.

This clonotype is a singleton in its sample. The rearrangement uses TRBV28 and TRBJ1-2; 10 nucleotides agree with TRBD1. This CDR3 has 12 amino acids. V trimming: 5 bases; J trimming: 8 bases; junction bases outside the gene matches: 2. The V gene's germline CDR1 is MDHEN and CDR2 SYDVKM. The CDR3 here is CASSGTGVGYTF. The CDR3 DNA is TGTGCCAGCAGTGGGACAGGGGTGGGCTACACCTTC.

This clonotype was seen repeatedly, ten times or more. This sequence joins TRBV11-2 and TRBJ1-3; the D gene is possibly TRBD1 (5 bases). Germline V gives CDR1 SGHAT, CDR2 FQNNGV. Trimming took 0 bases from V and 1 from J, leaving 13 bases between them. This CDR3 is 17 amino acids long. The CDR3 DNA reads as TGTGCCAGCAGCTTAGATATCTCCGGGGCATCTGGAAACACCATATATTTT. Its protein is CASSLDISGASGNTIYF.

This sequence joins TRBV7-9 and TRBJ1-4, with D possibly being TRBD1 (6 bases). The germline gives CDR1 SEHNR, CDR2 FQNEAQ (reference sequence). The CDR3 spans 15 residues. V shed 0 bases and J shed 8 bases, with 13 bases lying between them. The CDR3 protein is CASSLAAGTQEKLFF. CDR3 DNA sequence: TGTGCCAGCAGCTTAGCAGCGGGGACACAAGAAAAACTGTTTTTT. Full variable domain (missing parts from reference TRBV7-9 and TRBJ1-4): DTGVSQNPRHKITKRGQNVTFRCDPISEHNRLYWYRQTLGQGPEFLTYFQNEAQLEKSRLLSDRFSAERPKGSFSTLEIQRTEQGDSAMYLCASSLAAGTQEKLFFGSGTQLSVL.

V is TRBV7-2 and J is TRBJ1-3; tentatively, D is TRBD1 (5 bases). The CDR3 runs 15 residues. CDR1 is SGHTA and CDR2 is FQGNSA in the germline V gene. Trimming took 5 bases from V and 2 from J, leaving 13 bases between them. The CDR3 reads CASSPRVAAGNTIYF. The CDR3 bases are TGTGCCAGCAGCCCCAGGGTGGCGGCTGGAAACACCATATATTTT.

This clonotype has at least ten counts. The CDR3 sequence is CASTPLKGGNTIYF. In DNA, the CDR3 is TGTGCCAGCACGCCACTCAAAGGGGGAAACACCATATATTTT. The chain is built from TRBV11-3 and TRBJ1-3; D unclear. V was shortened by 7 bases and J by 4 bases, with 14 bases between the two germline ends. Germline V lookup: CDR1 SGHNT, CDR2 YENEEA. The CDR3 consists of 14 residues.

This clonotype was seen a single time. This may stem from a read error, because a much larger clone lies one nucleotide away. J is TRBJ2-7 and V is TRBV3-1, with 8 bases identical to TRBD2. The CDR3 is 16 amino acids. Germline V lookup: CDR1 LGHDT, CDR2 YNNKEL (reference sequence). CDR3: CARSQVRASGSYEQYF. CDR3 in DNA: TGTGCCCGCAGCCAAGTTAGGGCTAGCGGGTCCTACGAGCAGTACTTC.

The chain uses TRBV25-1 and TRBJ2-1; maybe TRBD2 (7 bases). CDR3 length: 17 amino acids. V lost 2 bases and J 4 bases, leaving 18 bases between the germline ends. Germline lookup yields CDR1 MGHDK and CDR2 SYGVNS. The CDR3 loop is CASSERRGALNYNEQFF. Here the CDR3 DNA reads TGTGCCAGCAGTGAAAGACGGGGGGCCCTTAATTACAATGAGCAGTTCTTC.

J is TRBJ1-2 and V is TRBV9; D might be TRBD1 (6 bases). The ends were cut back, 0 bases at V and 4 bases at J, with 22 bases in the middle. CDR3 size: 18 residues. CDR1 SGDLS and CDR2 YYNGEE come from the germline V gene. CDR3 sequence: CASSVEKKSWGLSYGYTF. The CDR3 bases are TGTGCCAGCAGCGTAGAGAAAAAGTCTTGGGGGCTGTCCTATGGCTACACCTTC.

This clonotype appeared once. The chain is built from TRBV7-9 and TRBJ1-4, with a tentative D call TRBD1 (6 bases). Trimming cost V 8 bases and J 8 bases, with 18 bases left between them. This CDR3 has 14 residues. Germline V lookup: CDR1 SEHNR, CDR2 FQNEAQ (reference sequence). The CDR3 spells CASQTGWGYEKLFF. As DNA, the CDR3 is TGTGCCAGCCAGACAGGCTGGGGCTACGAAAAACTGTTTTTT.

This clonotype appeared a few times. The chain uses TRBV15 and TRBJ1-2, with 11 bases that match TRBD1. The CDR3 loop spans 14 amino acids. Germline assignment: CDR1 LNHNV and CDR2 YYDKDF (reference sequence). The J segment lost 3 bases and the V segment lost 4 bases, leaving 1 base of the junction unmatched. CDR3 sequence: CATSKDRGHYGYTF. The DNA for the CDR3 is TGTGCCACCAGCAAGGACAGGGGGCACTATGGCTACACCTTC. Using reference TRBV15 and TRBJ1-2 for the parts outside the CDR3, the full variable domain is DAMVIQNPRYQVTQFGKPVTLSCSQTLNHNVMYWYQQKSSQAPKLLFHYYDKDFNNEADTPDNFQSRRPNTSFCFLDIRSPGLGDTAMYLCATSKDRGHYGYTFGSGTRLTVV.

V and J are TRBV30 and TRBJ1-1, with D possibly being TRBD1 (5 bases). CDR1 is GTSNPN, CDR2 SVGIG, per germline (reference sequence). This CDR3 region has 13 residues. The V end lost 0 bases, the J end lost 7 bases, and 12 bases lay between the germline ends. For the CDR3, the DNA is TGTGCCTGGAGTGTAGTGAGGGACGGTGAAGCTTTCTTT. Translating it yields CAWSVVRDGEAFF. Using reference TRBV30 and TRBJ1-1 for the parts outside the CDR3, the full variable domain is SQTIHQWPATLVQPVGSPLSLECTVEGTSNPNLYWYRQAAGRGLQLLFYSVGIGQISSEVPQNLSASRPQDRQFILSSKKLLLSDSGFYLCAWSVVRDGEAFFGQGTRLTVV.

This clonotype is termed medium-sized. The rearrangement links TRBV19 to TRBJ2-1; D is unresolved. The CDR3 has 12 residues. The ends were cut back, 1 base at V and 12 bases at J, with 10 bases in the middle. Germline V gene data show CDR1 as LNHDA and CDR2 as SQIVND (reference sequence). The CDR3 is CASSIVGSAQFF. CDR3 DNA: TGTGCCAGTAGTATAGTTGGCAGCGCGCAGTTCTTC.

On this clonotype: The junction departs from germline at one end; a sequencing error may be responsible. The rearrangement joins TRBV6-5 to TRBJ1-3; D gene ambiguous. This CDR3 is 13 amino acids long. From germline, CDR1 is MNHEY and CDR2 SVGAGI. The CDR3: CAGQYRSGNTIHF. Written as DNA, the CDR3 is TGTGCCGGCCAGTATCGGAGCGGGAACACCATACATTTT.

The chain is built from TRBV13 and TRBJ1-2; D is ambiguous. This CDR3 spans 15 amino acids. The ends were cut back, 7 bases at V and 5 bases at J, with 20 bases in the middle. The germline V gene encodes CDR1 PRHDT and CDR2 FYEKMQ (reference sequence). Written as DNA, the CDR3 is TGTGCCAGCAACCGGTCGGTCGGGCTCGGGTATGGCTACACCTTC. Translating it yields CASNRSVGLGYGYTF. The full variable domain, completed using reference TRBV13 and TRBJ1-2, is AAGVIQSPRHLIKEKRETATLKCYPIPRHDTVYWYQQGPGQDPQFLISFYEKMQSDKGSIPDRFSAQQFSDYHSELNMSSLELGDSALYFCASNRSVGLGYGYTFGSGTRLTVV.

The chain links TRBV20-1 to TRBJ2-1, with D perhaps assigned TRBD1 or TRBD2 (5 bases each). V dropped 0 bases and J dropped 2 bases, with 11 bases sitting between them. Germline CDR1 DFQATT, CDR2 SNEGSKA (reference sequence). This CDR3 comprises 15 residues. The CDR3 nucleotides are TGCAGTGCTAGAGAGGGGGTAGCAGCCTACAATGAGCAGTTCTTC. Amino acids: CSAREGVAAYNEQFF.

This clonotype came up a few times. J is TRBJ2-7 and V is TRBV5-1; D is perhaps TRBD1 or TRBD2 (5 bases each). Between the trimmed V and J ends, which lost 5 bases and 1 base, there was a span of 13 bases. The CDR3 has 14 amino acids. CDR1 is SGHRS, CDR2 YFSETQ, per germline. The CDR3 DNA is TGCGCCAGCAGTCGGGACGGACATTCCTACGAGCAGTACTTC. Its protein is CASSRDGHSYEQYF.

The chain is built from TRBV5-1 and TRBJ2-1; 9 bases agree with TRBD2. Germline V gene data show CDR1 as SGHRS and CDR2 as YFSETQ. V lost 6 bases, J lost 0 bases, and 4 bases stayed unmatched. The CDR3 spans 15 residues. Written as DNA, the CDR3 is TGCGCCAGCACACTAGCGGGTAGCTCCTACAATGAGCAGTTCTTC. Residues: CASTLAGSSYNEQFF.

As for this clonotype: This is likely a read error, given that the CDR3 carries no conserved phenylalanine or tryptophan at its end. This chain connects TRBV19 to TRBJ1-1; maybe TRBD1 (5 bases). The CDR3 runs 16 residues. Trimming took 5 bases from V and 2 from J, leaving 18 bases between them. CDR1 and CDR2 from the germline V gene are LNHDA and SQIVND (reference sequence). The CDR3 spells CASSLVAGWENTEAFL. The CDR3 DNA is TGTGCCAGTAGTCTGGTGGCAGGGTGGGAAAACACTGAAGCTTTCCTA.

As to this clonotype: Since no conserved phenylalanine or tryptophan closes the CDR3, a read error is the likely cause. The chain uses TRBV25-1 and TRBJ1-1; D ambiguous. Deletions cut 8 bases from V and 1 base from J, with 14 bases between. The CDR3 has 14 amino acids. Germline-derived CDR1 and CDR2 are MGHDK and SYGVNS. CDR3 loop: CASSYGRGNTEAFS. CDR3 DNA sequence: TGTGCCAGCTCGTACGGACGGGGGAACACTGAAGCTTTCTCT.

This clonotype was found many times. A read error is possible here, since a much larger clone lies one base away. No conserved phenylalanine or tryptophan is present at the end of the CDR3, so a read error is the likely explanation. J is TRBJ2-1 and V is TRBV9; 7 bases line up with TRBD1. Germline V gives CDR1 SGDLS, CDR2 YYNGEE. CDR3 length: 14 residues. J was trimmed by 9 bases and V by 4 bases; bases with no gene match: 10. This CDR3 reads CASSPLQGLGEQFL. CDR3 sequence (DNA): TGTGCCAGCAGCCCGTTACAGGGGCTGGGTGAGCAGTTCCTC.